Following are 3 T cell receptor beta chains from one sample sequenced in a study of technical replicates of blood from a handful of donors. Data came from immunoSEQ multiplex PCR; TCRdb stores just in-frame clones and leaves some out. The profile shows under 90,000 clones, around 94% of them singletons. The source material was T cells isolated from PBMCs. The receptors were gathered from a human donor in good health.

This clone was picked up one time. This chain joins TRBV9 and TRBJ2-5; 8 nucleotides line up with TRBD1. The V gene end was trimmed by 4 bases and the J gene end by 11 bases; junction bases not matched to a gene: 13. CDR3 length equals 14 residues. Germline CDR1 and CDR2: SGDLS and YYNGEE. CDR3 nucleotides: TGTGCCAGCAGCACTCGGACAGGGAAGGAGGCTCAGTACTTC. It yields the protein CASSTRTGKEAQYF.

The table lists this clone with a count of one. The chain couples TRBV4-2 to TRBJ2-5; 8 bases agree with TRBD1. CDR1 and CDR2 from the germline V gene are LGHNA and YNFKEQ. The V gene end was trimmed by 1 base and the J gene end by 2 bases; junction bases not matched to a gene: 12. The CDR3 has 18 amino acids. The chain's CDR3 is CASSQVAGTGSQQETQYF. CDR3 coding DNA: TGTGCCAGCAGCCAAGTCGCAGGGACAGGTTCACAGCAAGAGACCCAGTACTTC.

V is TRBV2 and J is TRBJ2-1; 8 bases match TRBD1. After removal of 7 bases from V and 10 bases from J, the junction contained 9 bases not matched to a gene. CDR1 SNHLY and CDR2 FYNNEI come from the germline V gene. This CDR3 has 13 amino acids. CDR3 DNA: TGTGCCAGCATTCGCGACAGGGGATCGGAGCAGTTCTTC. As protein: CASIRDRGSEQFF.